This T cell receptor (beta chain) was retrieved from a study of CD8+ T cells in alopecia areata. Study details: Severity among treated patients was scored by the percentage of scalp area affected.

Extraction of RNA preceded its reverse transcription into cDNA, which served as the sequencing template. TCRdb keeps only in-frame clones here, not all; method: immunoSEQ multiplex PCR. Of 93,000 or so clones listed, around 86% are singletons. As for treatment: oral pan-JAK inhibitor, 5-10 mg twice daily. Findings and caveats of the study: Scalp clonality and expanded CD8+ clones among the top 100 fell significantly with tofacitinib. Normal scalp had lower clonality than lesional scalp, with alopecia totalis/universalis lesions showing this most strongly.

As to this clone: Antigen: not known.

Trimming removed 6 bases from V and 4 bases from J; junction bases left unmatched: 7. This CDR3 is 14 amino acids long. The germline V gene encodes CDR1 SNHLY and CDR2 FYNNEI. The chain recombines TRBV2 with TRBJ1-1, with 8 positions matching TRBD1. The sequences come from CD8+ T cells sorted from blood, collected at approximately week 30, from a patient treated with tofacitinib. This clonotype was obtained from a human donor with alopecia areata. The CDR3 sequence is CASSVGQGFTEAFF. Here the CDR3 DNA reads TGTGCCAGCAGCGTCGGACAGGGTTTCACTGAAGCTTTCTTT. Full variable domain (outside the CDR3, taken from reference TRBV2 and TRBJ1-1): EPEVTQTPSHQVTQMGQEVILRCVPISNHLYFYWYRQILGQKVEFLVSFYNNEISEKSEIFDDQFSVERPDGSNFTLKIRSTKLEDSAMYFCASSVGQGFTEAFFGQGTRLTVV.